This TCR beta chain was sequenced for a study of T cell repertoires in aging, cancer and after chemotherapy. On the study more broadly: Pre- and post-chemotherapy samples were paired from glioblastoma patients treated with temozolomide-based therapy. Study-wide results and limits: Rebound thymic output was suggested by rising median generation probability during chemotherapy in each cancer cohort. Immunological memory after chemotherapy cannot be judged from the repertoire data.

Multiplex touch-down PCR with TRB-A/B primers amplified rearranged V-D-J TRB sequences. TCRdb processed the multiplex PCR reads anew with MiXCR; each CDR3 protein has one entry. The sample yields under 4,500 distinct CDR3 sequences, roughly 23% seen once. The CDR3 totals 17 residues. Looked up from germline, CDR1 is SGHKS and CDR2 is YYEKEE (reference sequence). Amplification of TCR beta used genomic DNA extracted from peripheral blood. Points on this clonotype: Its antigen is currently unknown. One end of the junction fails to match germline, which may point to a read error.

The gene calls are TRBV5-5 and TRBJ2-7; the match to TRBD2 covers 11 bases. The source is a human donor with a solid tumor. Material for sequencing was blood. The CDR3 reads CASTPAGTSGSPYGQYF. In nucleotides, the CDR3 is TGCGCCAGCACACCCGCCGGGACTAGCGGCTCCCCCTACGGGCAGTACTTC. Combining the CDR3 with reference TRBV5-5 and TRBJ2-7 gives the whole variable domain DAGVTQSPTHLIKTRGQQVTLRCSPISGHKSVSWYQQVLGQGPQFIFQYYEKEERGRGNFPDRFSARQFPNYSSELNVNALLLGDSALYLCASTPAGTSGSPYGQYFGPGTRLTVT.